The 21 T cell receptor beta chains presented below share a single source sample, sequenced in a study of T cell repertoires in cytomegalovirus infection. TCRdb analysed the reads with MiXCR anew, one entry per CDR3 protein. The data contain about 440,000 distinct CDR3 sequences, 31% of them singletons. Material: PBMCs. The receptors stem from a human donor in good health (CMV status not recorded). Some clones in this sample may be carry-over from other donors' samples.

As to this clonotype: A much more abundant neighbour one base away suggests this may be a read error. The chain has TRBV7-8 and TRBJ2-5; unclear D gene. The germline V gene encodes CDR1 SGHVS and CDR2 FQNEAQ. There are 15 residues in the CDR3. The CDR3 loop is CDSSPPDPRRRTQYF. CDR3 coding DNA: TGTGACAGCAGCCCGCCGGATCCTCGGCGGCGGACCCAGTACTTC. The complete variable domain, with remaining parts taken from reference TRBV7-8 and TRBJ2-5, reads GAGVSQSPRYKVAKRGQDVALRCDPISGHVSLFWYQQALGQGPEFLTYFQNEAQLDKSGLPSDRFFAERPEGSVSTLKIQRTQQEDSAVYLCDSSPPDPRRRTQYFGPGTRLLVL.

The chain combines TRBV6-5 with TRBJ1-1; no firm D call. The ends were cut back, 2 bases at V and 6 bases at J, with 10 bases in the middle. The CDR3 is made up of 13 amino acids. Germline-derived CDR1 and CDR2 are MNHEY and SVGAGI. The CDR3 DNA follows: TGTGCCAGCAGTTACGGGGATTTCTCTGAAGCTTTCTTT. The encoded protein is CASSYGDFSEAFF.

V usage is TRBV18 and J usage is TRBJ2-1; D possibly corresponds to TRBD2 (5 bases). The CDR3 sequence is 13 residues long. Germline V lookup: CDR1 KGHSH, CDR2 LQKENI. The V end lost 5 bases, the J end lost 5 bases, and 10 bases lay between the germline ends. Here the CDR3 reads CASSKREHNEQFF. The DNA of the CDR3 is TGTGCCAGCTCAAAGAGGGAACACAATGAGCAGTTCTTC.

This clonotype was picked up a small number of times. The V call is TRBV20-1, the J call TRBJ2-5, with 8 bases that match TRBD2. Germline V lookup: CDR1 DFQATT, CDR2 SNEGSKA (reference sequence). The CDR3 loop spans 16 amino acids. The J segment lost 5 bases and the V segment lost 6 bases, leaving 17 bases of the junction unmatched. CDR3 in amino acids: CSAKPSGSPKRETQYF. For the CDR3, the DNA is TGCAGTGCCAAACCTAGCGGGTCACCCAAGCGGGAGACCCAGTACTTC.

DNA of the CDR3: TGTGCCAGCAGCTTAGGCCCCCGCCGGGACAGGGAAGGGTCACCCCTCCACTTT. Translation gives CASSLGPRRDREGSPLHF. J is TRBJ1-6 and V is TRBV7-8; 9 bases map to TRBD1. Unmatched junction bases numbered 14, after V lost 1 base and J lost 10 bases. Germline V lookup: CDR1 SGHVS, CDR2 FQNEAQ. The CDR3 loop spans 18 amino acids.

CDR3 amino acids: CASSPAQINQPQHF. CDR3 in DNA: TGTGCCAGCAGTCCAGCACAAATTAATCAGCCCCAGCATTTT. The V call is TRBV27, the J call TRBJ1-5; no clear D. The V and J ends lost 5 bases and 4 bases respectively, with 12 bases between them. This CDR3 has 14 residues. The germline gives CDR1 MNHEY, CDR2 SMNVEV (reference sequence).

The chain couples TRBV5-6 to TRBJ2-2; D gene uncertain. There are 12 residues in the CDR3. In germline, CDR1 is SGHDT, CDR2 YYEEEE. The V and J ends lost 2 bases and 6 bases respectively, with 5 bases between them. In nucleotides, the CDR3 is TGTGCCAGCAGCTTTGCTGCCGGGGAGCTGTTTTTT. It is translated as CASSFAAGELFF. Looking up the rest from reference TRBV5-6 and TRBJ2-2 gives the full variable domain: DAGVTQSPTHLIKTRGQQVTLRCSPKSGHDTVSWYQQALGQGPQFIFQYYEEEERQRGNFPDRFSGHQFPNYSSELNVNALLLGDSALYLCASSFAAGELFFGEGSRLTVL.

This clonotype has just a few counts. The V gene is TRBV5-1, the J gene TRBJ2-7, with 7 bases aligning to TRBD1. Per the germline V gene, CDR1 is SGHRS and CDR2 is YFSETQ. There are 15 residues in the CDR3. The ends lost 4 bases at V and 0 bases at J; junction bases unmatched: 7. The CDR3 DNA sequence: TGCGCCAGCAGCACCGCCCGGGACAGCTCCTACGAGCAGTACTTC. Translating gives CASSTARDSSYEQYF.

The chain carries TRBV27 and TRBJ2-4; D possibly corresponds to TRBD2 (6 bases). From germline, CDR1 is MNHEY and CDR2 SMNVEV (reference sequence). The CDR3 has 15 residues. V was cut by 5 bases and J by 2 bases, with 13 bases left in between. CDR3 sequence: CASSSKGLTKNIQYF. CDR3 DNA sequence: TGTGCCAGCAGTAGCAAGGGACTGACCAAAAACATTCAGTACTTC.

This clonotype showed up just a few times. V gene TRBV29-1 combines with J gene TRBJ2-3; 7 nucleotides align to TRBD1. This CDR3 is 15 amino acids long. From germline, CDR1 is SQVTM and CDR2 ANQGSEA. V gave up 7 bases and J gave up 0 bases; unmatched junction bases: 10. DNA of the CDR3: TGCAGCGCCGAGGACAGGACGATTAGCACAGATACGCAGTATTTT. Translation: CSAEDRTISTDTQYF.

This clonotype was seen ten or more times. The chain is built from TRBV11-2 and TRBJ2-7, with D possibly TRBD1 on 5 matching bases. Germline CDR1 and CDR2: SGHAT and FQNNGV. The CDR3 totals 14 residues. Between the trimmed V and J ends, which lost 1 base and 2 bases, there was a span of 9 bases. The CDR3 protein is CASSLGAGTYEQYF. CDR3 bases: TGTGCCAGCAGCTTAGGAGCAGGGACCTACGAGCAGTACTTC.

Of note for this clonotype: One end of the junction is discordant with germline, which a read error may explain. This chain connects TRBV20-1 to TRBJ2-5; 12 bases agree with TRBD2. The CDR3 length is 15 residues. Per the germline V gene, CDR1 is DFQATT and CDR2 is SNEGSKA (reference sequence). The CDR3 protein is CCAVLAGGLQETQYF. The CDR3 DNA is TGCTGTGCAGTACTAGCGGGGGGATTACAAGAGACCCAGTACTTC.

The sample holds many counts of this clonotype. The CDR3 here is CASSLDSYNEQFF. Written as DNA, the CDR3 is TGTGCCAGCAGCTTAGACAGCTACAATGAGCAGTTCTTC. The chain joins TRBV7-2 to TRBJ2-1; D unclear. This CDR3 spans 13 amino acids. Germline V gives CDR1 SGHTA, CDR2 FQGNSA. The V end was cut by 1 base, the J end by 3 bases, with 4 bases between.

This clonotype was counted many times. The CDR3 sequence is CASSLQGSTDTQYF. CDR3 in DNA: TGTGCCAGCAGCTTACAGGGGAGCACAGATACGCAGTATTTT. The V call is TRBV7-2, the J call TRBJ2-3, with a possible D match to TRBD1 (6 bases). Germline V gene sequence: CDR1 SGHTA, CDR2 FQGNSA. The CDR3 covers 14 residues. The V and J ends lost 2 bases and 0 bases respectively, with 6 bases between them.

The rearrangement uses TRBV6-2 or TRBV6-3 and TRBJ2-7; 8 bases align to TRBD1. Germline lookup yields CDR1 MNHEY and CDR2 SVGEGT. CDR3 size: 13 residues. V dropped 6 bases and J dropped 4; count of bases not matched to a gene: 5. CDR3 nucleotides: TGTGCCAGCAGAGGACAGGGTGAATACGAGCAGTACTTC. Its protein product is CASRGQGEYEQYF.

In this sample, this clonotype turned up many times. The rearrangement uses TRBV10-3 and TRBJ2-1; unclear D gene. Trimming stripped 2 bases from V and 8 bases from J, with 4 bases between. Germline CDR1 ENHRY, CDR2 SYGVKD. The CDR3 sequence is 11 residues long. This CDR3 is CAISERDEQFF. CDR3 coding DNA: TGTGCCATCAGTGAGCGGGATGAGCAGTTCTTC.

There are a few counts of this clonotype. The rearrangement uses TRBV28 and TRBJ2-1; no clear D. Trimming cost V 2 bases and J 0 bases, with 14 bases left between them. The CDR3 spans 17 residues. The germline V gene has CDR1 MDHEN and CDR2 SYDVKM. CDR3 in amino acids: CASSLTGLVGSYNEQFF. The CDR3 bases are TGTGCCAGCAGTTTAACGGGCCTAGTGGGCTCCTACAATGAGCAGTTCTTC.

The rearrangement uses TRBV29-1 and TRBJ1-4, with a possible D match to TRBD1 (5 bases). V was trimmed by 3 bases and J by 10 bases, leaving 9 bases between them. The CDR3 has 11 residues. Germline CDR1 is SQVTM and CDR2 is ANQGSEA. The CDR3 bases are TGCAGCGTTGACCGGGGCGGAAAACTGTTTTTT. Amino acid sequence: CSVDRGGKLFF.

This clonotype occurred once. The chain joins TRBV14 to TRBJ1-6; D uncertain. The CDR3 contains 18 residues. V lost 4 bases and J lost 0, with 16 bases in between. In germline, CDR1 is SGHDN, CDR2 FVKESK. The CDR3 sequence is CASSLRGGVSSYNSPLHF. The CDR3 DNA reads as TGTGCCAGCAGCCTCCGCGGCGGGGTGAGCTCCTATAATTCACCCCTCCACTTT. Looking up the rest from reference TRBV14 and TRBJ1-6 gives the full variable domain: EAGVTQFPSHSVIEKGQTVTLRCDPISGHDNLYWYRRVMGKEIKFLLHFVKESKQDESGMPNNRFLAERTGGTYSTLKVQPAELEDSGVYFCASSLRGGVSSYNSPLHFGNGTRLTVT.

This clonotype was counted ten times or more. The chain combines TRBV5-6 with TRBJ1-2; no firm D call. Trimming shortened V by 2 bases and J by 4 bases, and 6 bases separated the two germline ends. The germline V gene has CDR1 SGHDT and CDR2 YYEEEE. This CDR3 region has 12 residues. CDR3 loop: CASSLDTYGYTF. The DNA for the CDR3 is TGTGCCAGCAGCTTAGATACCTATGGCTACACCTTC.

To note about this clonotype: Here the CDR3 omits its conserved ending phenylalanine or tryptophan, so a read error is the likely source. The limits of the CDR3 on the DNA are not certain, so only TCRdb's listed CDR3 is given. The chain recombines TRBV6-1 with TRBJ1-4. Germline V gives CDR1 MNHNS, CDR2 SASEGT. The CDR3 has 11 residues if both end residues are counted. The CDR3 here is CARRSIGDAVL.